This is a list of T cell receptor beta chains from one sample in a study of cytomegalovirus exposure and HLA in healthy donors. The method was immunoSEQ multiplex PCR; TCRdb's version includes in-frame clones alone and lacks a portion of them. The table lists around 150,000 clones, approximately 87% of them singletons. The sample was PBMCs. Source of these receptors: a man between 40 and 49 years old in good health and CMV-seronegative. CDR3s include the opening cysteine and the closing phenylalanine or tryptophan. The order of the fields is V gene, J gene, clone size, D gene, CDR3 protein, CDR3 DNA. D genes are given only for firm matches. Clone size, where shown, is once, few, many, or a class for clones that have expanded.

>TRBV7-9|TRBJ2-7|-|-
CSSSLGGAQEYF
TGTTCCAGCAGCTTGGGGGGGGCGCAGGAGTACTTC
>TRBV5-5|TRBJ2-1|medium-sized|-
CASTEEAYNEQFF
TGTGCCAGCACCGAAGAGGCCTACAATGAGCAGTTCTTC
>TRBV5-4|TRBJ1-1|-|-
CASSYETVTNTEAFF
TGTGCCAGCAGCTACGAGACAGTGACGAACACTGAAGCTTTCTTT
>TRBV7-2|TRBJ2-1|-|-
CASRTDSRSYNEQFF
TGTGCCAGCAGAACAGACAGCAGATCCTACAATGAGCAGTTCTTC
>TRBV11-2|TRBJ2-7|once|-
CASSSASYEQYF
TGTGCCAGCAGCTCGGCTAGTTACGAGCAGTACTTC
>TRBV7-9|TRBJ2-7|-|TRBD1
CASSFRDSAYEQYF
TGTGCCAGCAGCTTCCGGGACAGTGCCTACGAGCAGTACTTC
>TRBV18|TRBJ2-3|-|TRBD2
CASSPPSGSQGDTQYF
TGTGCCAGCTCACCACCGAGCGGGAGTCAGGGAGATACGCAGTATTTT
>TRBV27|TRBJ1-1|-|-
CASSFADMNTEAFF
TGTGCCAGCAGTTTTGCAGACATGAACACTGAAGCTTTCTTT
>TRBV27|TRBJ1-2|few|TRBD1
CATTTRGLNGYTF
TGTGCCACAACTACAAGGGGGCTGAATGGCTACACCTTC
>TRBV19|TRBJ1-5|once|TRBD1
CASSIVGTGDQPQHF
TGTGCCAGTAGTATCGTCGGGACAGGGGATCAGCCCCAGCATTTT
>TRBV27|TRBJ2-1|-|-
CASSTSDGYNEQFF
TGTGCCAGCAGTACGTCCGACGGGTACAATGAGCAGTTCTTC
>TRBV6-5|TRBJ1-6|few|-
CASIPSPVGNSPLHF
TGTGCCAGCATCCCGTCCCCCGTGGGCAATTCACCCCTCCACTTT
>TRBV5-6|TRBJ2-5|-|TRBD1
CASTGGTGRGTQYF
TGTGCCAGCACCGGAGGGACAGGGAGGGGGACCCAGTACTTC
>TRBV19|TRBJ2-2|-|TRBD1
CASSILRTGTGGGGELFF
TGTGCCAGTAGTATCCTACGTACCGGGACAGGGGGCGGCGGGGAGCTGTTTTTT
>TRBV7-9|TRBJ2-1|-|-
CSSSLGGPNNEQFF
TGTTCCAGCAGCTTGGGGGGGCCAAACAATGAGCAGTTCTTC
>TRBV5-4|TRBJ2-7|-|TRBD1
CASSLDGQGFYEQYF
TGTGCCAGCAGCCTGGACGGACAGGGTTTCTACGAGCAGTACTTC
>TRBV19|TRBJ2-7|-|TRBD2
CASSPGRERPVYEQYF
TGTGCCAGTAGTCCAGGGAGGGAGCGCCCTGTTTACGAGCAGTACTTC
>TRBV6-6|TRBJ1-5|-|-
CASSYTDSINQPQHF
TGTGCCAGCAGTTATACGGACAGTATTAATCAGCCCCAGCATTTT